This T cell receptor beta chain was identified during a study of T-cell memory formation after mild COVID-19 (dated by TCRdb to about 2021). In terms of the full investigation: Most TCR sequence clusters were specific to one of the two donors. Longitudinal TCRalpha and TCRbeta repertoire sequencing tracked T-cell clones expanding and contracting after mild COVID-19 in two donors. The cohort comprised two young, previously healthy adult volunteers, one female and one male. Results and caveats for the whole study, not just this receptor: The study covered only a couple of mild cases, and larger cohorts including severe cases with pre-infection samples were considered necessary. Some responding clones were found in pre-infection memory, which suggests that pre-existing cross-reactive memory T cells took part in the SARS-CoV-2 response. Contracting CD4+ clones appeared mostly in the CM and EM memory subsets, whereas CD8+ clones were enriched in EMRA. SARS-CoV-2 specificity of the second-wave clones peaking on day 37 was not confirmed. Clones contracting from day 15 to 85 had balanced CD4/CD8 phenotypes, while a second wave expanding from day 15 to 37 was biased towards CD4+.

Sequenced on an Illumina NovaSeq 6000. Using 5'RACE with constant-segment primers, TCRalpha and TCRbeta cDNA libraries were constructed, with sample barcodes and unique molecular identifiers added in the process. RNA was extracted from every sample with Trizol reagent. The libraries were amplified in two PCR steps, and the second step added a second sample barcode and Illumina TruSeq adapters. The libraries were sequenced on an Illumina NovaSeq using 2 x 150 bp paired-end reads. Under the source paper's analysis protocol: Reads were demultiplexed and collapsed into UMI-guided consensus sequences with migec v1.2.7. Using mixcr v2.1.11, UMI consensuses were aligned to TRA and TRB V and J templates and then assembled into clonotypes. A clonotype was counted as expanded or contracted only if both edgeR and NoisET called the change significant, with noise models trained on biological replicates. edgeR calls used a false discovery rate-adjusted p below 0.01 and a log2 fold-change threshold of 1. As an exploratory analysis of dynamics, PCA with hierarchical clustering was applied to max-normalized trajectories of the 1000 most abundant clonotypes. The CD4 or CD8 phenotype of responding clones was assigned using the separately sequenced CD4+ and CD8+ repertoires. TCRdb cleaned the public reads at Q25 with fastp, built clones with MiXCR and kept in-frame beta chains. Merged by CDR3 protein, the rows form single entries marked with the most common genes and DNA. These V and J calls derive from TCRdb rather than the authors' analysis. This sample lists some 49,000 distinct CDR3 sequences; 25% to 35% were detected once. The ten largest clones capture 40% to 50% of the sample.

This clonotype was observed a few times. The target of this receptor is not known. It has no much larger one-base neighbor in the sample; base qualities were not kept. CDR1 DFQATT and CDR2 SNEGSKA are derived from the germline V gene (reference sequence). The CDR3 spans 15 residues, from the cysteine through the phenylalanine. Only CDR3 DNA remains: 45 bases, in frame from the first base. At the junction V is shortened by 5 bases and J by 7 bases; bases outside the gene matches: 11. PBMCs were isolated by Ficoll-Paque density gradient centrifugation. The receptor's source is a man younger than 35 who had mild COVID-19 (a few samples of this study predate the infection). The sample titles of this study are shuffled in the database, so cell type and time point are left out; the donor was told from shared clones. Material: PBMCs or a T cell subset sorted from them (not recorded which). In this chain, TRBV20-1 is recombined with TRBJ2-2, and TRBD1 matches 9 of the central bases. Here the CDR3 is given as CSAAGDRVIGGELFF. The bases are TGCAGTGCTGCCGGGGACAGGGTAATTGGCGGGGAGCTGTTTTTT.